The 7 T cell receptor beta chains reported below all come from one sample, sequenced in a study of CD8+CD57+ T cells in acquired aplastic anemia. It was genomic DNA that served as the template for profiling TCR beta VDJ and CDR3. TCRdb re-called the reads through MiXCR, storing one row per CDR3 protein. The sample yields hundreds of thousands of distinct CDR3 sequences, 65% to 75% seen once. Sequencing used sorted CD4+, CD8+, or CD8+CD57+ T cells (not recorded which) from PBMCs. These receptors were collected from a human donor in good health, serving as a control.

The table lists this clonotype with a count of one. The V and J genes are TRBV5-6 and TRBJ1-5, with D perhaps TRBD1 (6 bases). CDR1 is SGHDT and CDR2 is YYEEEE in the germline V gene. Deletions cut 4 bases from V and 7 bases from J, with 18 bases between. The CDR3 is 15 residues long. CDR3 nucleotide sequence: TGTGCCAGCAGCCATCAGGGGTCCCCTGGCCAGCCCCAGCATTTT. Its translation: CASSHQGSPGQPQHF.

Comments on this clonotype: A read error may produce the germline difference seen at one junction end. V usage is TRBV10-3 and J usage is TRBJ2-3; 14 bases are shared with TRBD2. CDR1 and CDR2 (germline): ENHRY, SYGVKD. The CDR3 has 18 amino acids. This CDR3 is CASSEGRTSGGSTDTQYF. The CDR3 bases are TGTGCCAGCAGTGAAGGACGGACTAGCGGGGGGAGCACAGATACGCAGTATTTT.

Many counts were recorded for this clonotype. The chain joins TRBV12-3 or TRBV12-4 to TRBJ2-5; 9 nucleotides match TRBD1. CDR3 length: 13 amino acids. V lost 6 bases to trimming and J lost 4 bases; unmatched junction nucleotides: 3. CDR3 loop: CASRPDRGETQYF. In nucleotides, the CDR3 is TGTGCCAGCAGACCGGACAGGGGAGAGACCCAGTACTTC.

Worth noting for this clonotype: The junction does not match germline at one end; this may be a read error. This sequence joins TRBV15 and TRBJ2-3, with D uncertain. CDR1 LNHNV and CDR2 YYDKDF come from the germline V gene (reference sequence). The CDR3 covers 14 residues. Here the CDR3 DNA reads TGTGCCACCAGCAGGACTGGGCCGGTAGATACGCAGTACTTT. Amino acid sequence: CATSRTGPVDTQYF.

The gene calls are TRBV6-2 or TRBV6-3 and TRBJ1-2, with D unresolved. Germline assignment: CDR1 MNHEY and CDR2 SVGEGT. Trimming removed 9 bases at V and 0 bases at J, with 17 bases between. The CDR3 is 15 amino acids. CDR3 DNA sequence: TGTGCCAGATCGATGACCGGGTCCCCTAACTATGGCTACACCTTC. This gives the protein CARSMTGSPNYGYTF.

Points on this clonotype: The junction shows a germline mismatch at one end, possibly a read error. The V call is TRBV20-1, the J call TRBJ2-1; D is perhaps TRBD1 (5 bases). CDR1 and CDR2 (germline): DFQATT, SNEGSKA (reference sequence). The CDR3 loop spans 15 amino acids. The CDR3 protein is CSLRPAARDGNEQLF. In nucleotides, the CDR3 is TGCAGTCTAAGACCCGCTGCCAGGGATGGCAATGAGCAGCTCTTC.

Worth noting for this clonotype: One end of the junction fails to match germline, which may point to a read error. The chain carries TRBV19 and TRBJ1-2; TRBD1 agrees at 7 bases. CDR1 and CDR2 from the germline V gene are LNHDA and SQIVND (reference sequence). The CDR3 contains 13 residues. The CDR3 protein is CASRIQGLEPQTF. In DNA, the CDR3 is TGTGCCAGTAGAATACAGGGGTTGGAGCCCCAGACTTTC.